Below, one TCR beta chain is given with its context. Produced via immunoSEQ multiplex PCR; TCRdb's table is partial and in-frame only. The table includes around 10,000 clones, roughly 60% detected once. The data belong to a study of radiation and T cells in renal cell carcinoma. Treatment reported: 15 Gy SBRT to primary tumor, nephrectomy 4 weeks later. This TCR derives from a woman aged 50 to 65 with renal cell carcinoma. Sample: tumor tissue, taken from a patient whose treatment included radiotherapy and nephrectomy.

CDR3 region: CASSFRGRNPNYGYTF. As DNA, the CDR3 is TGTGCCAGCAGTTTCCGGGGACGGAATCCTAACTATGGCTACACCTTC. The gene calls are TRBV28 and TRBJ1-2; possible D gene TRBD1, 5 bases. This CDR3 spans 16 amino acids. The germline gives CDR1 MDHEN, CDR2 SYDVKM. The ends were cut back, 3 bases at V and 0 bases at J, with 14 bases in the middle.